A selection of T cell receptor beta chains follows, all from one sample in a study of technical replicates of blood from several donors. Clones were sequenced by immunoSEQ multiplex PCR, and TCRdb holds only the in-frame ones, with some missing. The sample lists about 75,000 clones; approximately 96% were seen once. Sequencing was performed on T cells isolated from PBMCs. The receptors were gathered from a human donor in good health. Both conserved end residues are part of each CDR3. A D gene is named only where the DNA matches it firmly. Clone size is not always given. Where it is, it says once, few, many or a class for expanded clones.

TRBD2	TRBV29-1	.	TRBJ2-3	CSVEPAGGSDTQYF	TGCAGCGTTGAGCCAGCGGGAGGATCGGATACGCAGTATTTT
.	TRBV4-1	.	TRBJ1-1	CASSHQGISEAFF	TGCGCCAGCAGCCATCAGGGAATCAGTGAAGCTTTCTTT
TRBD1	TRBV30	.	TRBJ1-1	CAWRSGQGSTEAFF	TGTGCCTGGAGGTCAGGACAGGGGAGCACTGAAGCTTTCTTT
TRBD1	TRBV29-1	.	TRBJ2-7	CSVGTGSYEQYF	TGCAGCGTTGGGACAGGGAGCTACGAGCAGTACTTC
.	TRBV7-9	.	TRBJ2-1	CASSFLAVDEQFF	TGTGCCAGCAGCTTCCTAGCAGTTGATGAGCAGTTCTTC
.	TRBV4-2	.	TRBJ2-5	CASSQGHGSLETQYF	TGTGCCAGCAGCCAGGGCCACGGGAGCTTGGAGACCCAGTACTTC
.	TRBV28	.	TRBJ1-2	CASISREVGYTF	TGTGCCAGTATATCCAGGGAGGTAGGCTACACCTTC
TRBD1	TRBV2	.	TRBJ1-1	CASSVQGADTEAFF	TGTGCCAGCAGTGTACAGGGGGCAGACACTGAAGCTTTCTTT
TRBD1	TRBV7-7	.	TRBJ2-1	CASSLNRGVDEQFF	TGTGCCAGCAGCTTAAACAGGGGAGTAGATGAGCAGTTCTTC
.	TRBV10-3	.	TRBJ1-1	CATTGTLTNTEAFF	TGTGCCACCACAGGGACCTTGACGAACACTGAAGCTTTCTTT
.	TRBV6-5	.	TRBJ2-1	CASSLLTGYNEQFF	TGTGCCAGCAGTTTGTTGACAGGCTACAATGAGCAGTTCTTC
.	TRBV15	.	TRBJ1-1	CATSRVNTEAFF	TGTGCCACCAGCCGTGTGAACACTGAAGCTTTCTTT
.	TRBV27	.	TRBJ1-1	CASSLGRVGGTEAFF	TGTGCCAGCAGTTTAGGGAGGGTGGGGGGCACTGAAGCTTTCTTT
TRBD1	TRBV10-1	.	TRBJ2-7	CASSDSDFTGGAGEEQYF	TGCGCCAGCAGTGATTCGGACTTTACAGGGGGCGCGGGAGAAGAGCAGTACTTC
.	TRBV7-3	.	TRBJ2-7	CANSELVRVYEQYF	TGTGCCAACTCCGAACTAGTTCGGGTATACGAGCAGTACTTC
.	TRBV28	once	TRBJ2-7	CASRTSGSTSYEQYF	TGTGCCAGCAGAACAAGCGGGTCCACTTCCTACGAGCAGTACTTC
TRBD2	TRBV5-1	.	TRBJ2-7	CASSGGSAGYEQYF	TGCGCCAGCAGTGGCGGGAGTGCGGGCTACGAGCAGTACTTC
.	TRBV28	.	TRBJ2-7	CARLAHPIYEQYF	TGTGCCAGGCTAGCGCACCCGATCTACGAGCAGTACTTC
.	TRBV6-1	.	TRBJ2-2	CASSVTLVTGGELFF	TGTGCCAGCAGTGTCACGTTAGTCACAGGCGGGGAGCTGTTTTTT
.	TRBV28	.	TRBJ2-7	CASSLPDREQYF	TGTGCCAGCAGCCTACCGGACAGAGAGCAGTACTTC
.	TRBV6-5	.	TRBJ1-1	CASSFLSGFRKTEAFF	TGTGCCAGCAGTTTTCTCTCAGGGTTCAGGAAGACTGAAGCTTTCTTT
TRBD1	TRBV4-1	.	TRBJ2-7	CASRGQGDNEQYF	TGCGCCAGCAGGGGACAGGGGGACAACGAGCAGTACTTC
.	TRBV27	.	TRBJ1-5	CASQDTGAGQPQHF	TGTGCCAGCCAAGATACAGGCGCCGGTCAGCCCCAGCATTTT
.	TRBV6-6	.	TRBJ1-3	CASSYDGSFGGNTIYF	TGTGCCAGCAGTTACGACGGGAGCTTCGGCGGAAACACCATATATTTT
.	TRBV2	.	TRBJ2-1	CASSVTGANEQFF	TGTGCCAGCAGTGTTACGGGAGCCAATGAGCAGTTCTTC
.	TRBV6-1	.	TRBJ1-4	CASNQGSEKLFF	TGTGCCAGCAACCAGGGGAGTGAAAAACTGTTTTTT
TRBD2	TRBV29-1	.	TRBJ2-5	CSVEGRGGGETQYF	TGCAGCGTTGAAGGGCGGGGGGGCGGAGAGACCCAGTACTTC
.	TRBV28	.	TRBJ1-3	CASTEGRSGNTIYF	TGTGCCAGCACGGAGGGCCGCTCTGGAAACACCATATATTTT
TRBD2	TRBV2	.	TRBJ2-7	CASPVGGSYEQYF	TGTGCCAGCCCTGTCGGGGGGTCCTACGAGCAGTACTTC
TRBD1	TRBV7-9	.	TRBJ2-5	CASSPPRTGGKETQYF	TGTGCCAGCAGCCCTCCCCGGACAGGGGGAAAAGAGACCCAGTACTTC
.	TRBV28	.	TRBJ1-1	CASSLPPGQNTEAFF	TGTGCCAGCAGTTTACCTCCGGGACAGAACACTGAAGCTTTCTTT
TRBD2	TRBV2	.	TRBJ2-3	CASSDRGLGSDTQYF	TGTGCCAGCAGTGACAGGGGACTAGGATCAGATACGCAGTATTTT
TRBD2	TRBV7-9	.	TRBJ2-1	CASSSPGGLTNNEQFF	TGTGCCAGCAGCTCACCCGGGGGACTAACTAACAATGAGCAGTTCTTC
TRBD1	TRBV5-8	.	TRBJ2-5	CASSLGTGDQETQYF	TGTGCCAGCAGCCTCGGGACAGGGGACCAAGAGACCCAGTACTTC
TRBD2	TRBV5-4	.	TRBJ2-7	CASSGGLAGDYEQYF	TGTGCCAGCAGCGGGGGACTAGCGGGAGACTACGAGCAGTACTTC
TRBD1	TRBV14	.	TRBJ1-1	CASSEGTVGFEAFF	TGTGCCAGCAGCGAAGGGACAGTGGGCTTTGAAGCTTTCTTT
TRBD1	TRBV13	.	TRBJ1-4	CASSPWTGSSEKLFF	TGTGCCAGCAGCCCGTGGACAGGGAGTTCTGAAAAACTGTTTTTT
.	TRBV5-4	.	TRBJ2-1	CASGLVSRGTYNEQFF	TGTGCCAGCGGCTTGGTCAGCCGGGGTACCTACAATGAGCAGTTCTTC
.	TRBV7-6	.	TRBJ2-3	CASSLGLDTQYF	TGTGCCAGCAGCTTAGGACTAGATACGCAGTATTTT
TRBD1	TRBV30	.	TRBJ2-2	CAWTTGRGYTGELFF	TGTGCCTGGACAACGGGCAGGGGGTACACCGGGGAGCTGTTTTTT
TRBD2	TRBV7-9	.	TRBJ2-2	CASSYSGLAGEGGELFF	TGTGCCAGCAGCTACAGCGGACTAGCGGGGGAAGGCGGGGAGCTGTTTTTT
.	TRBV19	.	TRBJ1-1	CASSIHSSKNTEAFF	TGTGCCAGTAGTATACACAGCTCTAAGAACACTGAAGCTTTCTTT
.	TRBV5-4	.	TRBJ2-1	CASSLRRQGLADGYNEQFF	TGTGCCAGCAGCTTGAGGAGGCAGGGATTAGCGGACGGGTACAATGAGCAGTTCTTC
.	TRBV7-9	.	TRBJ2-2	CASSPAIGGGTGELFF	TGTGCCAGCAGCCCCGCCATTGGAGGCGGGACCGGGGAGCTGTTTTTT
TRBD1	TRBV28	.	TRBJ1-4	CASREGQWNEKLFF	TGTGCCAGCAGGGAGGGACAGTGGAATGAAAAACTGTTTTTT
.	TRBV7-9	.	TRBJ1-5	CASSLAGARSQPQHF	TGTGCCAGCAGCTTAGCTGGGGCTAGAAGTCAGCCCCAGCATTTT
.	TRBV11-3	.	TRBJ1-1	CASAFAYGMNTEAFF	TGTGCCAGCGCCTTTGCCTACGGTATGAACACTGAAGCTTTCTTT
.	TRBV9	.	TRBJ2-5	CASSVQGNRVQETQYF	TGTGCCAGCAGCGTACAGGGGAATCGGGTACAAGAGACCCAGTACTTC
.	TRBV4-1	once	TRBJ2-7	CASSQETGREQYF	TGCGCCAGCAGCCAAGAGACAGGACGCGAGCAGTACTTC
.	TRBV9	.	TRBJ2-1	CASSVGQGSAGNEQFF	TGTGCCAGCAGCGTAGGACAGGGCTCCGCGGGGAATGAGCAGTTCTTC
.	TRBV2	.	TRBJ2-2	CAQGTGELFF	TGTGCCCAGGGCACCGGGGAGCTGTTTTTT
.	TRBV10-2	.	TRBJ1-6	CASRIQGVSSPLHF	TGCGCCAGCAGAATTCAGGGCGTGAGTTCACCCCTCCACTTT
.	TRBV5-1	.	TRBJ1-4	CASSLEGTNEKLFF	TGCGCCAGCAGCTTGGAGGGGACTAATGAAAAACTGTTTTTT
.	TRBV12-2	.	TRBJ2-2	CASRSRPDRMAGELFF	TGTGCAAGTCGCTCCCGCCCGGACAGGATGGCCGGGGAGCTGTTTTTT
.	TRBV6-5	.	TRBJ2-7	CASSYSMGAYEQYF	TGTGCCAGCAGTTACTCGATGGGAGCCTACGAGCAGTACTTC